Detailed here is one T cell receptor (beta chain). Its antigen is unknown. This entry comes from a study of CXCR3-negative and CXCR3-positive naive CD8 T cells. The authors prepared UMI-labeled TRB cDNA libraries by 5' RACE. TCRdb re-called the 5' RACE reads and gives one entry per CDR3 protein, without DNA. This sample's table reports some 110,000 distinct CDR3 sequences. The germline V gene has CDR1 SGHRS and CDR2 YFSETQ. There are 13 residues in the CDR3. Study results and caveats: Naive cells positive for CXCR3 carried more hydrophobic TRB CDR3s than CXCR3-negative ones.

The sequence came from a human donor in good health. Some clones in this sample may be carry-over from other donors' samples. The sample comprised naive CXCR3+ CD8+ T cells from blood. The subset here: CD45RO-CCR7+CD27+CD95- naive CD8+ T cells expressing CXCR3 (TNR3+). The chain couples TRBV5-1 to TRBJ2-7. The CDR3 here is CASSYYLSYEQYF.